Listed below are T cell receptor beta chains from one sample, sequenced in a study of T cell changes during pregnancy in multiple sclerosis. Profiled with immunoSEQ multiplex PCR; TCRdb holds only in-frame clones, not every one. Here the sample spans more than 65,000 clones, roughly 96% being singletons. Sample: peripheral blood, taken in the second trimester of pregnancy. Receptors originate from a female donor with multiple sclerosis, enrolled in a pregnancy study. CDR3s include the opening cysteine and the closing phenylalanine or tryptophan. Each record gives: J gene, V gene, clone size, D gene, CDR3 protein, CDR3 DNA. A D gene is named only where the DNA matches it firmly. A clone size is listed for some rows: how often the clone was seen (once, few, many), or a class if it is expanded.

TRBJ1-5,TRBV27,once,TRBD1,CASSLSVTGSNQPQHF,TGTGCCAGCAGTTTATCTGTGACAGGGAGCAATCAGCCCCAGCATTTT
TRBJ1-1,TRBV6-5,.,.,CASSYPVGGEAFF,TGTGCCAGCAGTTACCCCGTGGGGGGTGAAGCTTTCTTT
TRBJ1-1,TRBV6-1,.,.,CASSPRTSEAFF,TGTGCCAGCAGTCCCCGGACTTCTGAAGCTTTCTTT
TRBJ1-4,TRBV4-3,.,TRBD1,CASSPTRGRAANEKLFF,TGCGCCAGCAGCCCGACCAGGGGGCGCGCAGCTAATGAAAAACTGTTTTTT
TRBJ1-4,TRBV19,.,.,CASSSRGFNEKLFF,TGTGCCAGTAGTAGCAGGGGTTTCAATGAAAAACTGTTTTTT
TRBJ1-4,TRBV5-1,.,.,CASSLQGGATNEKLFF,TGCGCCAGCAGCTTACAGGGTGGGGCAACTAATGAAAAACTGTTTTTT
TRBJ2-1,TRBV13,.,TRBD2,CASSIPLAGASSNEQFF,TGTGCCAGCAGCATACCACTAGCGGGGGCCTCCTCCAATGAGCAGTTCTTC
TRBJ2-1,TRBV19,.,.,CASSVQGAGGGEQFF,TGTGCCAGTAGTGTACAGGGGGCGGGGGGTGGTGAGCAGTTCTTC
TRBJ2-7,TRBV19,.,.,CASSIGDSGGYEQYF,TGTGCCAGTAGTATAGGGGATAGCGGAGGCTACGAGCAGTACTTC
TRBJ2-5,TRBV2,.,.,CASSVSTAQETQYF,TGTGCCAGCAGTGTTTCTACAGCCCAAGAGACCCAGTACTTC
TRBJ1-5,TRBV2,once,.,CASSGSRAGQPQHF,TGTGCCAGCAGTGGGTCTAGGGCGGGTCAGCCCCAGCATTTT
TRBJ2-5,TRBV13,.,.,CASSGRPETQYF,TGTGCCAGCAGCGGCCGCCCGGAGACCCAGTACTTC
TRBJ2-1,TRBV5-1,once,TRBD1,CASGRGQGTVNEQFF,TGCGCCAGCGGCCGGGGACAGGGTACAGTCAATGAGCAGTTCTTC
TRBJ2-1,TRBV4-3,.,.,CASSQDQWSDYNEQFF,TGCGCCAGCAGCCAAGATCAATGGTCAGACTACAATGAGCAGTTCTTC
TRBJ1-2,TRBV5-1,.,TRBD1,CASSTGGADGYTF,TGCGCCAGCAGTACAGGGGGCGCAGATGGCTACACCTTC
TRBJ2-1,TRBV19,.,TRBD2,CASTPGRGGRTYNEQFF,TGTGCCAGTACCCCAGGGAGAGGCGGGAGGACATACAATGAGCAGTTCTTC
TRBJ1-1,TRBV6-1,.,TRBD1,CASSEVWQGVTEAFF,TGTGCCAGCAGTGAAGTATGGCAGGGGGTCACTGAAGCTTTCTTT
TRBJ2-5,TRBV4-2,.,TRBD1,CASSPGTGEETQYF,TGTGCCAGCAGCCCCGGGACAGGGGAAGAGACCCAGTACTTC
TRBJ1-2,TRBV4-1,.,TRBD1,CASSHWTGGRWGYTF,TGCGCCAGCAGCCATTGGACAGGGGGCCGCTGGGGCTACACCTTC
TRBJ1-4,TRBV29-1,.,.,CSVRLRSATNEKLFF,TGCAGCGTCCGACTGCGGTCTGCAACTAATGAAAAACTGTTTTTT
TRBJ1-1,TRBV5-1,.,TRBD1,CASSTWTGGTEAFF,TGCGCCAGCAGCACCTGGACAGGGGGCACTGAAGCTTTCTTT
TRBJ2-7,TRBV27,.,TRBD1,CASRMTTGSNEQYF,TGTGCCAGCAGGATGACGACAGGGTCGAACGAGCAGTACTTC
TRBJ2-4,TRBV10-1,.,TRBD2,CASSAGVVGRVAKNIQYF,TGCGCCAGCAGTGCAGGGGTAGTCGGGAGGGTAGCCAAAAACATTCAGTACTTC
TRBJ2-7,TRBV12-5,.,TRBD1,CASGYRGLYEQYF,TGTGCTAGTGGGTACAGGGGCCTCTACGAGCAGTACTTC
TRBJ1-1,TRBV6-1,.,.,CACGNRDGYTEAFF,TGTGCCTGCGGGAATAGGGACGGCTACACTGAAGCTTTCTTT
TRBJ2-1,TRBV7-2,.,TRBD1,CASSLDTGEREQFF,TGTGCCAGCAGCTTAGATACAGGGGAAAGAGAGCAGTTCTTC
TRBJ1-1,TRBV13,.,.,CASSLESVQRNTEAFF,TGTGCCAGCAGCTTAGAGTCGGTACAGAGAAACACTGAAGCTTTCTTT
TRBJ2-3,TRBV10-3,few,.,CAIRKDSRGGDTQYF,TGTGCCATCAGAAAGGACAGTCGAGGAGGAGATACGCAGTATTTT
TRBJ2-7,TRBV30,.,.,CAWSITSYEQYF,TGTGCCTGGAGTATAACTAGCTACGAGCAGTACTTC
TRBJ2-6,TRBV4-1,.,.,CASSQEIASPGANVLTF,TGCGCCAGCAGCCAAGAAATAGCAAGCCCCGGGGCCAACGTCCTGACTTTC
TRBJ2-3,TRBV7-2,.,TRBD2,CASSLDRTSGTSTDTQYF,TGTGCCAGCAGCTTAGATAGGACTAGCGGGACCAGCACAGATACGCAGTATTTT
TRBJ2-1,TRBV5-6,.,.,CASSLVGSSYNEQFF,TGTGCCAGCAGCTTGGTCGGTAGCTCCTACAATGAGCAGTTCTTC
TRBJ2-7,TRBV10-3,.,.,CAIRKGPGESYEQYF,TGTGCCATCAGAAAGGGCCCCGGGGAATCCTACGAGCAGTACTTC
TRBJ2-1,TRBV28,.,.,CASSLREINEQFF,TGTGCCAGCAGTTTAAGAGAGATCAATGAGCAGTTCTTC
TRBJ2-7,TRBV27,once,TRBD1,CASSLGTAYEQYF,TGTGCCAGCAGTTTGGGGACAGCCTACGAGCAGTACTTC
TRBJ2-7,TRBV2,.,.,CASSGDFPYEQYF,TGTGCCAGCAGTGGAGATTTTCCCTACGAGCAGTACTTC
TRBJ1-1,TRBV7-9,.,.,CASSGETEAFF,TGTGCCAGCAGCGGAGAGACTGAAGCTTTCTTT
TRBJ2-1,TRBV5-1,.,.,CASSLAPNEQFF,TGCGCCAGCAGCTTAGCTCCGAATGAGCAGTTCTTC
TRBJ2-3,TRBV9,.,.,CASSVAVTDTQYF,TGTGCCAGCAGCGTAGCCGTCACAGATACGCAGTATTTT
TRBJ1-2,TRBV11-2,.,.,CASSSPRVSGHGYTF,TGTGCCAGCAGCTCCCCCCGGGTGTCTGGCCATGGCTACACCTTC
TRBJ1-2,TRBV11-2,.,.,CASSFNPGGDTYGYTF,TGTGCCAGCAGCTTCAATCCTGGGGGGGACACCTATGGCTACACCTTC
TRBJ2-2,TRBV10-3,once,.,CAISRGGSGAGELFF,TGTGCCATCAGTCGGGGCGGTTCGGGGGCCGGGGAGCTGTTTTTT
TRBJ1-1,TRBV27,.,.,CASSGITEAFF,TGTGCCAGCAGCGGGATCACTGAAGCTTTCTTT
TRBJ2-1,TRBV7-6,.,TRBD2,CASSLVGRGSYNEQFF,TGTGCCAGCAGCTTAGTTGGGAGGGGCTCCTACAATGAGCAGTTCTTC
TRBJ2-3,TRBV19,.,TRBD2,CASSSLTSGSGTDTQYF,TGTGCCAGTAGTAGCCTGACTAGCGGGAGTGGCACAGATACGCAGTATTTT
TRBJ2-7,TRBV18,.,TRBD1,CASSPTTGAREQYF,TGTGCCAGCTCACCAACGACAGGGGCGAGGGAGCAGTACTTC
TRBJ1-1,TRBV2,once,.,CASSGSEGRGVEAFF,TGTGCCAGCAGTGGATCTGAGGGCAGGGGTGTTGAAGCTTTCTTT
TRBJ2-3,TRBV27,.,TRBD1,CASSLGRGSTDTQYF,TGTGCCAGCAGTTTAGGCAGGGGGAGCACAGATACGCAGTATTTT
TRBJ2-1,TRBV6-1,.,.,CASSDGQNLSEQFF,TGTGCCAGCAGTGATGGTCAAAATCTATCGGAGCAGTTCTTC
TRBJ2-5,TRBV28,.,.,CASSIGAGSFLVETQYF,TGTGCCAGCAGTATCGGAGCTGGATCCTTCCTGGTGGAGACCCAGTACTTC
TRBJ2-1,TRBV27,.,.,CASSFRNEQFF,TGTGCCAGCAGTTTTAGAAATGAGCAGTTCTTC